This is a list of T cell receptor beta chains from one sample in a study of OX40 agonist ivuxolimab in advanced cancers. The method was immunoSEQ multiplex PCR; TCRdb's version includes in-frame clones alone and lacks a portion of them. This table has nearly 50,000 clones, 88% appearing once. The material was CD4+ or CD8+ T cells sorted from blood, obtained in a trial of the OX40 agonist ivuxolimab. The receptors were sampled from an adult with an advanced solid tumor such as melanoma, head and neck, liver or kidney cancer. Both conserved end residues are part of each CDR3. D genes are given only for firm matches. Some rows have no size entry. The others give once, few or many, or a class for an expanded clone.

v_gene: TRBV30; d_gene: NA; j_gene: TRBJ1-3; abundance: NA; CDR3aa: CAWSSGRPGNTIYF; CDR3nt: TGTGCCTGGAGCTCGGGGCGGCCTGGAAACACCATATATTTT
v_gene: TRBV11-3; d_gene: NA; j_gene: TRBJ2-3; abundance: NA; CDR3aa: CASSLGGGASRDTQYF; CDR3nt: TGTGCCAGCAGCTTAGGAGGGGGGGCTAGCAGAGATACGCAGTATTTT
v_gene: TRBV29-1; d_gene: NA; j_gene: TRBJ1-2; abundance: NA; CDR3aa: CSGGGLGDGYTF; CDR3nt: TGCAGCGGTGGGGGATTAGGGGATGGCTACACCTTC
v_gene: TRBV14; d_gene: NA; j_gene: TRBJ2-6; abundance: NA; CDR3aa: CASSTYMLGSGANVLTF; CDR3nt: TGTGCCAGCAGCACCTACATGTTGGGTTCTGGGGCCAACGTCCTGACTTTC
v_gene: TRBV15; d_gene: NA; j_gene: TRBJ2-6; abundance: NA; CDR3aa: CATTFSGANVLTF; CDR3nt: TGTGCCACCACCTTCTCTGGGGCCAACGTCCTGACTTTC
v_gene: TRBV4-1; d_gene: NA; j_gene: TRBJ2-5; abundance: NA; CDR3aa: CASSQDGRASPMETQYF; CDR3nt: TGCGCCAGCAGCCAAGACGGCAGAGCGTCCCCTATGGAGACCCAGTACTTC
v_gene: TRBV29-1; d_gene: TRBD1; j_gene: TRBJ2-7; abundance: NA; CDR3aa: CSVSDRVLYEQYF; CDR3nt: TGCAGCGTTTCCGACAGGGTACTATACGAGCAGTACTTC
v_gene: TRBV5-3; d_gene: TRBD2; j_gene: TRBJ2-3; abundance: NA; CDR3aa: CARSLHPGLAGALFSTDTQYF; CDR3nt: TGTGCCAGAAGCTTACATCCGGGACTAGCGGGAGCCTTGTTTAGCACAGATACGCAGTATTTT
v_gene: TRBV28; d_gene: TRBD2; j_gene: TRBJ2-1; abundance: NA; CDR3aa: CASRAGLTRNEQFF; CDR3nt: TGTGCCAGCAGAGCGGGACTTACGCGAAATGAGCAGTTCTTC
v_gene: TRBV6-6; d_gene: NA; j_gene: TRBJ2-1; abundance: NA; CDR3aa: CASCVTESYNEQFF; CDR3nt: TGTGCCAGCTGCGTGACAGAGTCCTACAATGAGCAGTTCTTC
v_gene: TRBV7-2; d_gene: NA; j_gene: TRBJ2-7; abundance: NA; CDR3aa: CASSLQVSGPYEQYF; CDR3nt: TGTGCCAGCAGCCTGCAGGTCTCCGGTCCCTACGAGCAGTACTTC
v_gene: TRBV6-4; d_gene: TRBD1; j_gene: TRBJ2-2; abundance: NA; CDR3aa: CASRAGTGDRGAVF; CDR3nt: TGTGCCAGCAGGGCCGGGACAGGGGATCGGGGAGCTGTTTTT
v_gene: TRBV4-2; d_gene: NA; j_gene: TRBJ2-3; abundance: once; CDR3aa: CASSQDGLSTDTQYF; CDR3nt: TGTGCCAGCAGCCAAGATGGACTTAGCACAGATACGCAGTATTTT
v_gene: TRBV19; d_gene: NA; j_gene: TRBJ1-3; abundance: NA; CDR3aa: CASSTQPSGAGGNTIYF; CDR3nt: TGTGCCAGTAGTACCCAACCTTCAGGGGCCGGTGGAAACACCATATATTTT
v_gene: TRBV19; d_gene: NA; j_gene: TRBJ2-5; abundance: NA; CDR3aa: CASKTQGQETQYF; CDR3nt: TGTGCCAGTAAAACGCAGGGTCAGGAGACCCAGTACTTC
v_gene: TRBV6-1; d_gene: NA; j_gene: TRBJ1-5; abundance: NA; CDR3aa: CASSARAPRLRGNQPQHF; CDR3nt: TGTGCCAGCAGTGCCCGGGCCCCGAGGCTTCGCGGCAATCAGCCCCAGCATTTT
v_gene: TRBV6-5; d_gene: TRBD1; j_gene: TRBJ1-2; abundance: NA; CDR3aa: CASSYGGAGGAYGYTF; CDR3nt: TGTGCCAGCAGTTACGGCGGGGCAGGGGGCGCCTATGGCTACACCTTC
v_gene: TRBV7-8; d_gene: NA; j_gene: TRBJ2-2; abundance: NA; CDR3aa: CASSLYVGELFF; CDR3nt: TGTGCCAGCAGCTTATATGTCGGGGAGCTGTTTTTT
v_gene: TRBV10-2; d_gene: NA; j_gene: TRBJ2-1; abundance: NA; CDR3aa: CASSPGPNEQFF; CDR3nt: TGCGCCAGCAGTCCGGGGCCCAATGAGCAGTTCTTC
v_gene: TRBV5-4; d_gene: TRBD1; j_gene: TRBJ2-2; abundance: NA; CDR3aa: CASTPASGQANTGELFF; CDR3nt: TGTGCCAGCACCCCGGCCTCAGGACAGGCGAACACCGGGGAGCTGTTTTTT
v_gene: TRBV10-3; d_gene: TRBD2; j_gene: TRBJ2-1; abundance: few; CDR3aa: CAIRGGTSDYNEQFF; CDR3nt: TGTGCCATCAGAGGCGGGACTAGCGACTACAATGAGCAGTTCTTC
v_gene: TRBV4-1; d_gene: TRBD1; j_gene: TRBJ2-3; abundance: NA; CDR3aa: CASSQDRGQAGGSTDTQYF; CDR3nt: TGCGCCAGCAGCCAAGATAGGGGGCAGGCAGGCGGGAGCACAGATACGCAGTATTTT
v_gene: TRBV28; d_gene: NA; j_gene: TRBJ2-7; abundance: NA; CDR3aa: CASSSRRQPNEQYF; CDR3nt: TGTGCCAGCAGTTCCAGAAGGCAGCCCAACGAGCAGTACTTC
v_gene: TRBV5-4; d_gene: NA; j_gene: TRBJ2-3; abundance: NA; CDR3aa: CASSLSRGTDTQYF; CDR3nt: TGTGCCAGCAGCTTGTCCAGGGGCACAGATACGCAGTATTTT